This TCR beta chain was obtained from a study of control samples from healthy donors and cancer patients. The protocol was immunoSEQ multiplex PCR, while the TCRdb copy is restricted to in-frame clones and leaves out a portion. The profile covers 350,000 to 450,000 clones, with more than 80% appearing a single time and 6% to 7% taken by the ten largest. Sequencing used PBMCs. This receptor was taken from a man aged 35 to 55 with head and neck cancer.

CDR3 residues: CASGRGLAKNIQYF. Written as DNA, the CDR3 is TGTGCTAGCGGCAGGGGGTTAGCCAAAAACATTCAGTACTTC. The chain carries TRBV27 and TRBJ2-4; D may be TRBD1 (7 bases). Germline-derived CDR1 and CDR2 are MNHEY and SMNVEV (reference sequence). The CDR3 is made up of 14 amino acids.